This T cell receptor beta chain was identified during a study of blood T cell repertoires in COVID-19. Study overall: Samples taken during acute and convalescent COVID-19 were collected in the United States, Italy and Spain.

Sequenced by immunoSEQ multiplex PCR; TCRdb stores in-frame clones only, minus some. Of 65,000 to 95,000 clones in the sample, about 80% were seen once. CDR3 length equals 13 residues. The V and J ends lost 11 bases and 2 bases respectively, with 16 bases between them. CDR1 is LNHDA and CDR2 is SQIVND in the germline V gene (reference sequence). This clone was recorded a few times. The sample was peripheral blood. The receptor was isolated from a woman in her thirties or forties with active or convalescent COVID-19. The chain joins TRBV19 to TRBJ2-7; tentative D call: TRBD1 (5 bases). The CDR3 sequence is CASAFDSTYEQYF. CDR3 nucleotide sequence: TGTGCCTCGGCTTTTGACAGTACCTACGAGCAGTACTTC.